The 22 T cell receptor beta chains below come from one sample, sequenced in a study of T cell changes during pregnancy in multiple sclerosis. The data were produced by immunoSEQ multiplex PCR, yet TCRdb's version contains in-frame clones alone and is incomplete. The table lists around 70,000 clones, around nine tenths of them singletons, with 0.29% in the top ten. The sample consisted of CD4+ T cells from peripheral blood mononuclear cells, taken after pregnancy. These receptors all come from a female donor with multiple sclerosis, enrolled in a pregnancy study.

The chain is built from TRBV7-2 and TRBJ1-1; 11 nucleotides line up with TRBD1. After removal of 7 bases from V and 7 bases from J, the junction contained 8 bases not matched to a gene. CDR1 is SGHTA and CDR2 is FQGNSA in the germline V gene. This CDR3 contains 14 residues. CDR3 coding DNA: TGTGCCAGCACCAAGCCGGACAGGGGGCTTGAAGCTTTCTTT. Translating gives CASTKPDRGLEAFF. Supplemented by reference TRBV7-2 and TRBJ1-1, the full variable domain reads GAGVSQSPSNKVTEKGKDVELRCDPISGHTALYWYRQSLGQGLEFLIYFQGNSAPDKSGLPSDRFSAERTGGSVSTLTIQRTQQEDSAVYLCASTKPDRGLEAFFGQGTRLTVV.

The rearrangement joins TRBV2 to TRBJ1-5, with D tentatively TRBD1 (6 bases). CDR1 is SNHLY, CDR2 FYNNEI, per germline. Deletions cut 0 bases from V and 3 bases from J, with 9 bases between. CDR3 length: 15 amino acids. CDR3 in amino acids: CASSEAGGANQPQHF. Here the CDR3 DNA reads TGTGCCAGCAGTGAAGCGGGGGGGGCCAATCAGCCCCAGCATTTT.

V usage is TRBV6-5 and J usage is TRBJ2-5, with 7 bases matching TRBD1. The CDR3 consists of 15 residues. The trim removed 6 bases at V and 1 base at J, leaving 8 bases unmatched. The V gene's germline CDR1 is MNHEY and CDR2 SVGAGI. The CDR3 protein is CASSQARDSQETQYF. The DNA for the CDR3 is TGTGCCAGCAGCCAAGCCAGGGACAGCCAAGAGACCCAGTACTTC.

V and J are TRBV19 and TRBJ1-1, with 8 bases identical to TRBD1. Per the germline V gene, CDR1 is LNHDA and CDR2 is SQIVND (reference sequence). Trimming removed 10 bases from V and 5 bases from J; junction bases left unmatched: 6. This CDR3 has 12 amino acids. DNA of the CDR3: TGTGCCACCCGGGACAGGAGAACTGAAGCTTTCTTT. Translation: CATRDRRTEAFF.

This chain joins TRBV28 and TRBJ1-5; 8 positions agree with TRBD1. V was pared by 6 bases and J by 3 bases, with 7 bases of the junction left unmatched. The germline V gene encodes CDR1 MDHEN and CDR2 SYDVKM. This CDR3 has 15 residues. The CDR3 nucleotides are TGTGCCAGCAGACCCCAGACAGGGGACAATCAGCCCCAGCATTTT. The encoded protein is CASRPQTGDNQPQHF.

This clone appeared a few times. The V and J genes are TRBV7-2 and TRBJ2-1, with D possibly TRBD2 on 5 matching bases. The CDR3 contains 14 residues. Germline-derived CDR1 and CDR2 are SGHTA and FQGNSA. V shed 0 bases and J shed 9 bases, with 12 bases lying between them. CDR3 residues: CASSLAGDYREQFF. CDR3 DNA: TGTGCCAGCAGCTTAGCGGGAGACTATCGTGAGCAGTTCTTC.

V gene TRBV11-1 combines with J gene TRBJ2-5, with TRBD2 as a possible D gene (5 bases). CDR1 is SGHAT, CDR2 FQDESV, per germline (reference sequence). The ends were cut back, 5 bases at V and 10 bases at J, with 11 bases in the middle. This CDR3 comprises 11 residues. CDR3 DNA sequence: TGTGCCAGCAGCGCCCACGGGGTCCAGTACTTC. As protein: CASSAHGVQYF.

The chain recombines TRBV6-1 with TRBJ2-7; 11 nucleotides align to TRBD1. V shed 6 bases, J shed 0 bases, and the junction held 4 bases outside the gene matches. The CDR3 has 15 amino acids. The germline gives CDR1 MNHNS, CDR2 SASEGT. The CDR3 here is CASSAGTGGSYEQYF. The DNA of the CDR3 is TGTGCCAGCAGCGCCGGGACAGGGGGCTCCTACGAGCAGTACTTC.

The CDR3 DNA is TGTGCCAGCAGTGCCTCCGGGACACCCTACGAGCAGTACTTC. Its translation is CASSASGTPYEQYF. The chain combines TRBV6-1 with TRBJ2-7; D perhaps matches TRBD1 (6 bases). CDR3 length: 14 residues. V was shortened by 4 bases and J by 2 bases, with 12 bases between the two germline ends. Germline V gene sequence: CDR1 MNHNS, CDR2 SASEGT.

This rearrangement joins TRBV28 to TRBJ1-2; the D gene is possibly TRBD1 (5 bases). From germline, CDR1 is MDHEN and CDR2 SYDVKM. The germline V and J ends were trimmed by 6 bases and 1 base, with 15 bases remaining between them. This CDR3 is built from 15 residues. The CDR3 reads CASSPAGQGNYGYTF. CDR3 DNA: TGTGCCAGCAGCCCAGCTGGGCAGGGTAACTATGGCTACACCTTC.

The gene calls are TRBV4-2 and TRBJ2-1; 12 positions match TRBD2. V lost 3 bases, J lost 0 bases, and 9 bases stayed unmatched. Per germline, CDR1 LGHNA and CDR2 YNFKEQ. The CDR3 is 19 residues long. CDR3 DNA sequence: TGTGCCAGCAGCCAGACTAGCGGGAGTCGGGGGAGCTCCTACAATGAGCAGTTCTTC. Protein sequence: CASSQTSGSRGSSYNEQFF.

This rearrangement joins TRBV5-1 to TRBJ2-5, with TRBD2 matching over 8 bases. The J segment lost 2 bases and the V segment lost 0 bases, leaving 6 bases of the junction unmatched. CDR1 and CDR2 (germline): SGHRS, YFSETQ. CDR3 length: 16 amino acids. CDR3: CASSLGPSGFQETQYF. CDR3 bases: TGCGCCAGCAGCTTGGGGCCTAGCGGGTTTCAAGAGACCCAGTACTTC.

The chain couples TRBV28 to TRBJ1-5; no firm D call. V lost 4 bases and J 4 bases, leaving 20 bases between the germline ends. CDR1 and CDR2 (germline): MDHEN, SYDVKM. This CDR3 is built from 17 residues. The CDR3 reads CASSSSQIHRGNQPQHF. The CDR3 coding sequence is TGTGCCAGCAGTTCTTCTCAGATTCACCGAGGGAATCAGCCCCAGCATTTT.

The chain employs TRBV28 and TRBJ2-7; D not resolved. V was shortened by 6 bases and J by 1 base, with 16 bases between the two germline ends. The CDR3 loop spans 15 amino acids. Germline CDR1 is MDHEN and CDR2 is SYDVKM. The CDR3 is CASSPPSEWSYEQYF. DNA of the CDR3: TGTGCCAGCAGCCCCCCCTCAGAATGGTCCTACGAGCAGTACTTC.

The chain has TRBV6-1 and TRBJ2-7, with 8 bases that match TRBD1. The V gene's germline CDR1 is MNHNS and CDR2 SASEGT. The CDR3 totals 14 residues. V gave up 7 bases and J gave up 4 bases; unmatched junction bases: 9. The CDR3 coding sequence is TGTGCCAGCATAGTCCGACAGGGGCCATACGAGCAGTACTTC. Amino acid sequence: CASIVRQGPYEQYF.

The rearrangement joins TRBV19 to TRBJ1-5; 10 positions agree with TRBD1. This CDR3 has 16 residues. Per the germline V gene, CDR1 is LNHDA and CDR2 is SQIVND (reference sequence). V was clipped by 5 bases and J by 2 bases; unmatched bases: 6. CDR3 region: CASSPRQGAGNQPQHF. CDR3 DNA: TGTGCCAGTAGTCCCCGACAGGGGGCGGGCAATCAGCCCCAGCATTTT. The variable domain in full, completed from reference TRBV19 and TRBJ1-5, reads DGGITQSPKYLFRKEGQNVTLSCEQNLNHDAMYWYRQDPGQGLRLIYYSQIVNDFQKGDIAEGYSVSREKKESFPLTVTSAQKNPTAFYLCASSPRQGAGNQPQHFGDGTRLSIL.

The rearrangement uses TRBV5-1 and TRBJ2-7, with D perhaps TRBD1 (5 bases). Germline CDR1 and CDR2: SGHRS and YFSETQ. V lost 2 bases and J lost 3, with 12 bases in between. CDR3 length: 14 residues. CDR3 nucleotides: TGCGCCAGCAGCTTTGCTCACCAGGGCTACGAGCAGTACTTC. Amino acids: CASSFAHQGYEQYF.

The sample holds one count of this clone. The chain couples TRBV30 to TRBJ2-7; possibly TRBD2 for D (6 bases). Germline assignment: CDR1 GTSNPN and CDR2 SVGIG (reference sequence). The CDR3 is 12 amino acids. Trimming removed 5 bases from V and 2 bases from J, with 10 bases in between. The CDR3 spells CAWGEDPYEQYF. As DNA, the CDR3 is TGTGCCTGGGGGGAGGACCCCTACGAGCAGTACTTC. Full variable domain (rest looked up from reference TRBV30 and TRBJ2-7): SQTIHQWPATLVQPVGSPLSLECTVEGTSNPNLYWYRQAAGRGLQLLFYSVGIGQISSEVPQNLSASRPQDRQFILSSKKLLLSDSGFYLCAWGEDPYEQYFGPGTRLTVT.

This chain joins TRBV30 and TRBJ2-2, with 8 bases that match TRBD2. This CDR3 comprises 16 residues. V was clipped by 0 bases and J by 6 bases; unmatched bases: 9. CDR1 is GTSNPN, CDR2 SVGIG, per germline (reference sequence). CDR3 region: CAWSVPGPAGAGELFF. The CDR3 bases are TGTGCCTGGAGTGTACCGGGGCCAGCGGGGGCCGGGGAGCTGTTTTTT.

The chain is built from TRBV15 and TRBJ1-2; D possibly corresponds to TRBD1 (6 bases). CDR1 and CDR2 from the germline V gene are LNHNV and YYDKDF (reference sequence). Between the trimmed V and J ends, which lost 5 bases and 5 bases, there was a span of 15 bases. The CDR3 is 14 amino acids. The CDR3 DNA follows: TGTGCCACCAGCGCCACAGGGAAGGAATATGGCTACACCTTC. It codes for CATSATGKEYGYTF.

This clone was detected only once. The chain recombines TRBV7-3 with TRBJ2-3, with 10 bases lining up with TRBD1. The CDR3 loop spans 14 amino acids. Germline-derived CDR1 and CDR2 are SGHTA and FQGTGA. The trim removed 5 bases at V and 4 bases at J, leaving 3 bases unmatched. The CDR3 DNA sequence: TGTGCCAGCAGCCAGGACAGGGGGGCAGATACGCAGTATTTT. Translated: CASSQDRGADTQYF.

The rearrangement links TRBV2 to TRBJ1-2; D might be TRBD1 (5 bases). The CDR3 has 13 residues. Germline V gene sequence: CDR1 SNHLY, CDR2 FYNNEI. V lost 7 bases, J lost 7 bases, and 16 bases lay in between. CDR3 amino acids: CASIETAPLGYTF. As DNA, the CDR3 is TGTGCCAGCATTGAGACAGCTCCGCTTGGCTACACCTTC.